This record concerns one T cell receptor (beta chain) sequence. Random hexamers were used to reverse transcribe an amount of roughly 0.45 to 1 ug RNA. TCRdb recomputed calls from the immunoSEQ multiplex PCR reads with MiXCR, one row per CDR3 protein. The data hold around 90,000 distinct CDR3 sequences, with approximately 96% observed a single time. These data are taken from a study of CD8 T cells in Susac syndrome. CDR3 size: 12 residues. The V gene's germline CDR1 is LGHNA and CDR2 YSLEER. Trimming cost V 3 bases and J 10 bases, with 11 bases left between them. This clonotype was obtained from a human donor with Susac syndrome. This chain joins TRBV4-3 and TRBJ2-3, with D perhaps assigned TRBD1 or TRBD2 (6 bases each). What was sequenced was CD8+ T cells from PBMCs. The CDR3 DNA sequence: TGCGCCAGCAGCCAGAAGGGGGGTTCGCAGTATTTT. Amino acids: CASSQKGGSQYF.